Below are 27 T cell receptor beta chains sequenced from a single sample in a study of blood T cell repertoires in COVID-19. The assay was immunoSEQ multiplex PCR, and TCRdb's table has in-frame clones only and misses some. The table shows approximately 330,000 clones, with about 87% occurring only once. The specimen was peripheral blood. Receptors were obtained from a man younger than 45 with COVID-19, enrolled during active disease.

The rearrangement uses TRBV3-1 (or the pseudogene TRBV3-2) and TRBJ2-2; 8 bases agree with TRBD1. The ends lost 7 bases at V and 6 bases at J; junction bases unmatched: 4. Germline-derived CDR1 and CDR2 are LGHDT and YNNKEL (reference sequence). CDR3 length: 13 amino acids. The CDR3 nucleotides are TGTGCCAGCAACCCACAGGGGGCCGGGGAGCTGTTTTTT. Translated: CASNPQGAGELFF.

The gene calls are TRBV5-1 and TRBJ2-1; D gene ambiguous. The germline V gene has CDR1 SGHRS and CDR2 YFSETQ. The V gene lost 2 bases and the J gene lost 8 bases, with 8 bases spanning the gap. This CDR3 is built from 12 residues. The CDR3, as DNA: TGCGCCAGCAGCTTTAGCAGCGATGAGCAGTTCTTC. Translated, it gives CASSFSSDEQFF.

The rearrangement links TRBV7-9 to TRBJ1-1, with D possibly TRBD1 on 6 matching bases. This CDR3 has 15 amino acids. The germline gives CDR1 SEHNR, CDR2 FQNEAQ (reference sequence). Trimming cost V 6 bases and J 3 bases, with 17 bases left between them. The CDR3 spells CASSLGRTDDTEAFF. The CDR3 DNA reads as TGTGCCAGCAGTTTGGGTAGGACAGATGACACTGAAGCTTTCTTT.

This rearrangement joins TRBV28 to TRBJ2-3, with 7 bases that match TRBD2. This CDR3 contains 17 residues. Germline values: CDR1 MDHEN, CDR2 SYDVKM. Trimming took 6 bases from V and 6 from J; bases not matched to a gene: 18. CDR3 sequence reads: CASSPLPGTIIRDTQYF. DNA of the CDR3: TGTGCCAGCAGCCCCCTCCCCGGGACTATTATCAGGGATACGCAGTATTTT.

The chain employs TRBV4-3 and TRBJ2-7; 7 bases agree with TRBD1. The V gene end was trimmed by 3 bases and the J gene end by 2 bases; junction bases not matched to a gene: 13. This CDR3 has 17 residues. Per germline, CDR1 LGHNA and CDR2 YSLEER. Written as DNA, the CDR3 is TGCGCCAGCAGCCAGGGTTACAGGGGCCTCGAGACCTACGAGCAGTACTTC. It is translated as CASSQGYRGLETYEQYF.

This chain joins TRBV10-3 and TRBJ2-3; 8 bases line up with TRBD1. Germline assignment: CDR1 ENHRY and CDR2 SYGVKD. Losses at the gene ends were 4 bases for V and 5 bases for J; bases not matched to a gene: 5. The CDR3 loop spans 14 amino acids. The CDR3 spells CAISVQGALDTQYF. The CDR3 nucleotides are TGTGCCATCAGTGTGCAGGGGGCCCTAGATACGCAGTATTTT.

This clone was seen a single time. The chain is built from TRBV10-3 and TRBJ2-7; 7 bases are a match to TRBD2. The V segment lost 2 bases and the J segment 2 bases; nucleotides outside the gene matches: 3. The CDR3 consists of 14 residues. Germline-derived CDR1 and CDR2 are ENHRY and SYGVKD. CDR3 nucleotide sequence: TGTGCCATCAGTGAGGGGAGGGGCACCTACGAGCAGTACTTC. Protein product: CAISEGRGTYEQYF.

This rearrangement joins TRBV7-2 to TRBJ2-1, with D perhaps TRBD2 (7 bases). Trimming removed 0 bases at V and 7 bases at J, with 10 bases between. Germline CDR1 is SGHTA and CDR2 is FQGNSA. This CDR3 contains 14 residues. CDR3 DNA: TGTGCCAGCAGCTTAGCGGGGGGGCAGAATGAGCAGTTCTTC. This gives the protein CASSLAGGQNEQFF.

The chain has TRBV19 and TRBJ2-7, with a possible D match to TRBD1 (6 bases). Germline values: CDR1 LNHDA, CDR2 SQIVND (reference sequence). V was pared by 4 bases and J by 2 bases, with 18 bases between. This CDR3 region has 16 residues. For the CDR3, the DNA is TGTGCCAGTAGTACCACGCATTGGACAGTTACCTACGAGCAGTACTTC. This codes for CASSTTHWTVTYEQYF.

The rearrangement joins TRBV6-5 to TRBJ1-1; 8 bases are shared with TRBD1. Germline lookup yields CDR1 MNHEY and CDR2 SVGAGI. The CDR3 is 14 amino acids. V shed 6 bases and J 5 bases; nucleotides not matched to a gene: 8. The CDR3 is CASSSGQGGTEAFF. The CDR3 DNA reads TGTGCCAGCAGCTCTGGACAGGGCGGGACTGAAGCTTTCTTT.

The chain uses TRBV2 and TRBJ1-3, with D hard to call. The CDR3 sequence is 13 residues long. The germline V gene encodes CDR1 SNHLY and CDR2 FYNNEI. Trimming took 4 bases from V and 8 from J, leaving 12 bases between them. CDR3 bases: TGTGCCAGCAGTGTGGAGGGTGGGTACACCATATATTTT. It encodes CASSVEGGYTIYF.

This rearrangement joins TRBV19 to TRBJ1-4, with TRBD1 as a possible D gene (5 bases). This CDR3 is built from 15 residues. Per germline, CDR1 LNHDA and CDR2 SQIVND (reference sequence). V was shortened by 6 bases and J by 0 bases, with 11 bases between the two germline ends. The CDR3 DNA sequence: TGTGCCAGTAGGCTAGACAGCGCAACTAATGAAAAACTGTTTTTT. The encoded protein is CASRLDSATNEKLFF.

The chain carries TRBV5-1 and TRBJ2-1; possible D gene TRBD2, 6 bases. In germline, CDR1 is SGHRS, CDR2 YFSETQ. V lost 4 bases to trimming and J lost 6 bases, with 14 bases between them. This CDR3 is built from 14 residues. CDR3 bases: TGCGCCAGCAGCCTGGACGGGGGAGGCAATGAGCAGTTCTTC. It yields the protein CASSLDGGGNEQFF. Full variable domain (missing parts from reference TRBV5-1 and TRBJ2-1): KAGVTQTPRYLIKTRGQQVTLSCSPISGHRSVSWYQQTPGQGLQFLFEYFSETQRNKGNFPGRFSGRQFSNSRSEMNVSTLELGDSALYLCASSLDGGGNEQFFGPGTRLTVL.

The chain carries TRBV7-2 and TRBJ2-5; 7 nucleotides line up with TRBD2. The CDR3 runs 16 residues. Germline CDR1 is SGHTA and CDR2 is FQGNSA. With V trimmed by 1 base and J by 4 bases, 9 bases remained unmatched. The CDR3 is CASSLEIAGVRETQYF. The DNA of the CDR3 is TGTGCCAGCAGCTTAGAGATTGCGGGAGTTAGAGAGACCCAGTACTTC.

J is TRBJ2-7 and V is TRBV7-2; 12 bases are a match to TRBD1. The germline CDR1 and CDR2 sequences are SGHTA and FQGNSA. V shed 9 bases and J 9 bases; nucleotides not matched to a gene: 15. The CDR3 runs to 15 residues. CDR3 in DNA: TGTGCCAGTCAACTAAACGGGGGACAGGGGGCGGTGCAGTACTTC. It is translated as CASQLNGGQGAVQYF.

V gene TRBV5-6 combines with J gene TRBJ2-3; 10 bases line up with TRBD1. The junction had 6 bases not matched to a gene; V was cut back by 5 bases and J by 0 bases. CDR1 is SGHDT and CDR2 is YYEEEE in the germline V gene. The CDR3 is made up of 16 amino acids. The CDR3 here is CASRRDRGSSTDTQYF. The CDR3 nucleotides read TGTGCCAGCAGGCGGGACAGGGGATCTAGCACAGATACGCAGTATTTT.

V and J are TRBV7-9 and TRBJ2-2; TRBD2 agrees at 10 bases. This CDR3 comprises 15 residues. In germline, CDR1 is SEHNR, CDR2 FQNEAQ (reference sequence). Germline trimming cut 4 bases from V and 2 bases from J; bases unmatched to any gene: 1. CDR3 in amino acids: CASSSLAGNTGELFF. The CDR3 nucleotides are TGTGCCAGCAGCTCACTAGCGGGAAACACCGGGGAGCTGTTTTTT.

This clone has only one observation. J is TRBJ2-2 and V is TRBV18, with a tentative D call TRBD1 (6 bases). Trimming shortened V by 4 bases and J by 5 bases, and 8 bases separated the two germline ends. This CDR3 spans 13 amino acids. CDR1 KGHSH and CDR2 LQKENI come from the germline V gene. Written as DNA, the CDR3 is TGTGCCAGCTCACAGCAGGGGACCGGGGAGCTGTTTTTT. Its translation is CASSQQGTGELFF.

The chain employs TRBV24-1 and TRBJ2-3; possible D gene TRBD1, 5 bases. Germline V gene sequence: CDR1 KGHDR, CDR2 SFDVKD. Trimming shortened V by 3 bases and J by 1 base, and 13 bases separated the two germline ends. The CDR3 contains 16 residues. The CDR3 loop reads CATSDTRVDGTDTQYF. The CDR3 coding sequence is TGTGCCACCAGTGATACCAGGGTTGACGGCACAGATACGCAGTATTTT.

The chain links TRBV9 to TRBJ2-3; 9 bases agree with TRBD2. CDR3 size: 15 residues. V shed 4 bases, J shed 6 bases, and the junction held 9 bases outside the gene matches. Germline CDR1 and CDR2: SGDLS and YYNGEE. The CDR3 DNA is TGTGCCAGCAGCCGGAAAGCGGGAGGCGGGGATACGCAGTATTTT. This translates into CASSRKAGGGDTQYF.

J is TRBJ2-1 and V is TRBV6-6; maybe TRBD2 (5 bases). This CDR3 contains 13 residues. CDR1 is MNHNY, CDR2 SVGAGI, per germline (reference sequence). V was clipped by 2 bases and J by 9 bases, with 11 bases between them. The CDR3 DNA is TGTGCCAGCAGTTACGCGAGGGTCCTTGAGCAGTTCTTC. It encodes CASSYARVLEQFF.

This clone was counted a single time. The V call is TRBV19, the J call TRBJ1-5; the match to TRBD1 covers 8 bases. The CDR3 sequence is 14 residues long. Germline V lookup: CDR1 LNHDA, CDR2 SQIVND (reference sequence). J gave up 6 bases and V 4 bases, and 5 bases lay outside the gene matches. CDR3 nucleotides: TGTGCCAGTAGTAGAGAACAGGGGGTTCAGCCCCAGCATTTT. Translation gives CASSREQGVQPQHF.

V usage is TRBV11-2 and J usage is TRBJ2-7, with 8 bases lining up with TRBD2. Germline loops: CDR1 SGHAT, CDR2 FQNNGV. The length of the CDR3 is 16 residues. V gave up 4 bases and J gave up 5 bases; unmatched junction bases: 13. CDR3 region: CASSSLVGRALDEQYF. The CDR3 DNA is TGTGCCAGCAGCTCCTTAGTCGGGAGGGCCCTCGACGAGCAGTACTTC.

The chain employs TRBV14 and TRBJ2-5, with TRBD2 identical over 10 bases. CDR3 size: 15 residues. Germline V gene sequence: CDR1 SGHDN, CDR2 FVKESK. The ends lost 3 bases at V and 4 bases at J; junction bases unmatched: 5. CDR3 protein: CASSQKRGGRETQYF. The CDR3 DNA sequence: TGTGCCAGCAGCCAGAAGCGGGGGGGCCGAGAGACCCAGTACTTC.

As concerns this clone: Other nucleotide sequences in the sample specify the same CDR3. The V and J genes are TRBV18 and TRBJ2-7; 7 nucleotides match TRBD1. V was clipped by 3 bases and J by 1 base; unmatched bases: 0. Germline values: CDR1 KGHSH, CDR2 LQKENI. The CDR3 consists of 13 residues. In DNA form, the CDR3 reads TGTGCCAGCTCACCGGGACAGTCCTACGAGCAGTACTTC. Translated: CASSPGQSYEQYF.

This clone came up once. The J gene is TRBJ2-1, the V gene TRBV2; 9 bases match TRBD1. Germline lookup yields CDR1 SNHLY and CDR2 FYNNEI. The CDR3 length is 14 residues. V shed 6 bases, J shed 7 bases, and the junction held 7 bases outside the gene matches. For the CDR3, the DNA is TGTGCCAGCAGACCTGACAGGGGGTTGAATGAGCAGTTCTTC. Translation: CASRPDRGLNEQFF.

V and J are TRBV11-2 and TRBJ1-1; D possibly corresponds to TRBD1 (5 bases). Trimming removed 5 bases at V and 1 base at J, with 14 bases between. CDR3 length: 15 residues. CDR1 SGHAT and CDR2 FQNNGV come from the germline V gene. CDR3 sequence reads: CASSLMGGTNTEAFF. In DNA, the CDR3 is TGTGCCAGCAGCCTGATGGGGGGGACGAACACTGAAGCTTTCTTT.